The sequence of this T cell receptor (beta chain) was determined in a study of CD8 T cells in ankylosing spondylitis. CDR1 is SQVTM and CDR2 is ANQGSEA in the germline V gene. Trimming removed 5 bases from V and 6 bases from J; junction bases left unmatched: 4. The CDR3 length is 13 residues. This clonotype has at least ten counts. Its antigen is undetermined. For TCR beta, libraries came from quantitative 5'-RACE with molecular barcodes. Using its own MiXCR run on the 5' RACE reads, TCRdb lists one record per CDR3 protein. Of about 500,000 distinct CDR3 sequences listed, over 9.5% are singletons. Study-level points and caveats: The study looked at matched synovial fluid samples from ankylosing spondylitis patients. Disease-linked clones were reported to be significantly enriched there. Within ankylosing spondylitis blood, a TCR beta motif made up of eight or nine highly homologous variants appeared to be characteristic.

Sequenced input: blood, either unsorted or a sorted T cell fraction (not recorded which). The V gene is TRBV29-1, the J gene TRBJ2-2, with 9 bases that match TRBD1. The clonotype comes from a male donor with ankylosing spondylitis. CDR3 loop: CSVKDRGSGELFF. The CDR3 DNA reads TGCAGCGTTAAGGACAGGGGATCCGGGGAGCTGTTTTTT.